The 28 T cell receptor beta chains presented below share a single source sample, sequenced in a study of vaccination and CD4 T cells after COVID-19. What these receptors recognize is not known. Specified treatment: roughly 11-day PBMC culture with coronavirus spike peptide pools or control peptides (ViraFEST assay). Sequence data for DNA of cultured CD4+ T cells were generated by the Oncomine TCR Beta short-read assay. TCRdb redid the calling of the PCR reads with MiXCR, one entry per CDR3 protein. Seen here are around 15,000 distinct CDR3 sequences, around 40% observed once, and the top ten hold about 5.6%. The starting material was CD4+ T cells from blood, cultured in vitro, obtained before SARS-CoV-2 vaccination. The source of these receptors is a human donor who had recovered from COVID-19.

The chain recombines TRBV10-3 with TRBJ2-7; 12 bases match TRBD1. The CDR3 loop spans 17 amino acids. The germline V gene encodes CDR1 ENHRY and CDR2 SYGVKD. Trimming removed 0 bases from V and 3 bases from J; junction bases left unmatched: 6. The DNA for the CDR3 is TGTGCCATCAGTGAGTCCTCAGGGACAGGGGGCCGCTACGAGCAGTACTTC. Residues: CAISESSGTGGRYEQYF.

The CDR3 bases are TGCAGTGCTAGAGGGGCAGGGGTGTTCTATGGCTACACCTTC. Translated, it gives CSARGAGVFYGYTF. V usage is TRBV20-1 and J usage is TRBJ1-2; tentatively, D is TRBD1 (6 bases). Germline V gene data show CDR1 as DFQATT and CDR2 as SNEGSKA (reference sequence). Trimming left V 1 base short and J 4 bases short, with 13 bases between. This CDR3 comprises 14 residues.

The chain carries TRBV15 and TRBJ1-1; D call uncertain. Germline lookup yields CDR1 LNHNV and CDR2 YYDKDF (reference sequence). The CDR3 has 15 amino acids. The V end lost 1 base, the J end lost 0 bases, and 9 bases lay between the germline ends. The DNA of the CDR3 is TGTGCCACCAGCAGAGTGGCTGGGATGAACACTGAAGCTTTCTTT. Amino acid sequence: CATSRVAGMNTEAFF.

In the case of this clonotype: Germline and junction disagree at one end, which may indicate a read error. The genes are TRBV6-2 or TRBV6-3 and TRBJ1-2; D remains ambiguous. The CDR3 loop spans 13 amino acids. Germline CDR1 and CDR2: MNHEY and SVGEGT. CDR3 sequence reads: CASSSTGSGGYAF. As DNA, the CDR3 is TGTGCCAGCAGCTCGACCGGGTCGGGTGGCTACGCCTTC.

In the case of this clonotype: Sequence at one end of the junction differs from germline and may be a read error. The chain joins TRBV6-2 or TRBV6-3 to TRBJ2-3; TRBD2 aligns across 7 bases. The CDR3 totals 14 residues. The germline V gene has CDR1 MNHEY and CDR2 SVGEGT. The CDR3: CASSSQRDTDTQYF. CDR3 nucleotides: TGCGCCAGCAGTTCCCAGCGGGACACAGATACGCAGTATTTT.

V and J are TRBV10-3 and TRBJ1-2, with TRBD1 identical over 8 bases. Germline lookup yields CDR1 ENHRY and CDR2 SYGVKD. Unmatched junction bases numbered 6, after V lost 6 bases and J lost 0 bases. The CDR3 totals 15 residues. CDR3 in amino acids: CAISSGTGANYGYTF. The CDR3 region has the DNA TGTGCCATCAGCTCGGGGACAGGAGCTAACTATGGCTACACCTTC.

The count of this clonotype is one. The CDR3 coding sequence is TGTGCCAGCAGCCTCGACAGGGGGAGTAACAATGAGCAGTTCTTC. Its translation is CASSLDRGSNNEQFF. The V call is TRBV7-7, the J call TRBJ2-1; 9 nucleotides agree with TRBD1. This CDR3 has 15 amino acids. CDR1 and CDR2 (germline): SSHAT, FNYEAQ (reference sequence). V shed 5 bases, J shed 5 bases, and the junction held 7 bases outside the gene matches.

The chain uses TRBV6-5 and TRBJ1-6; D unclear. The germline V gene has CDR1 MNHEY and CDR2 SVGAGI. The CDR3 has 15 amino acids. V lost 2 bases and J 7 bases, leaving 12 bases between the germline ends. The CDR3 DNA reads TGTGCCAGCAGTTACGTGCCAGATATCAATTCACCCCTCCACTTT. Encoded protein: CASSYVPDINSPLHF.

Written as DNA, the CDR3 is TGTGCCAGCAGTTACTCCCGTTCCCAGGGTAACTATGGCTACACCTTC. Its protein product is CASSYSRSQGNYGYTF. The chain couples TRBV6-5 to TRBJ1-2; D might be TRBD1 (5 bases). CDR3 length: 16 residues. Per germline, CDR1 MNHEY and CDR2 SVGAGI. V was shortened by 0 bases and J by 1 base, with 12 bases between the two germline ends.

This clonotype has a handful of counts. The chain links TRBV20-1 to TRBJ2-5; 9 positions match TRBD2. The V segment lost 6 bases and the J segment 3 bases; nucleotides outside the gene matches: 11. Germline lookup yields CDR1 DFQATT and CDR2 SNEGSKA (reference sequence). CDR3 length: 15 residues. DNA of the CDR3: TGCAGTGCCACTCCCCTAGCGGGATTTGAAGAGACCCAGTACTTC. Translated, it gives CSATPLAGFEETQYF.

The V call is TRBV7-9, the J call TRBJ2-3; D is perhaps TRBD2 (7 bases). This CDR3 region has 15 residues. Germline-derived CDR1 and CDR2 are SEHNR and FQNEAQ (reference sequence). V lost 1 base and J 5 bases, leaving 13 bases between the germline ends. In DNA form, the CDR3 reads TGTGCCAGCAGCTTAGAACAGGGAGGGAGAGATACGCAGTATTTT. Translating gives CASSLEQGGRDTQYF.

V and J are TRBV12-2 and TRBJ2-1; the table's D call of TRBD2 was not tested on the DNA. TRBV12-2 is classified as a pseudogene. The CDR3 is made up of 18 amino acids. CDR3 amino acids: CASRLAGLAAPTANEQFF. The CDR3 DNA follows: TGTGCAAGTCGCTTAGCGGGACTAGCGGCCCCTACGGCCAATGAGCAGTTCTTC.

A single count supports this clonotype. The rearrangement joins TRBV19 to TRBJ2-7; 12 bases agree with TRBD2. The CDR3 loop spans 18 amino acids. Germline V gives CDR1 LNHDA, CDR2 SQIVND (reference sequence). Trimming removed 6 bases from V and 5 bases from J; junction bases left unmatched: 17. The CDR3 DNA reads TGTGCCAGTAGATCATCTAGCGGGAGGGCCCCCTTTGTAGACGAGCAGTACTTC. It specifies CASRSSSGRAPFVDEQYF. The full variable domain, its missing parts supplied by reference TRBV19 and TRBJ2-7, is DGGITQSPKYLFRKEGQNVTLSCEQNLNHDAMYWYRQDPGQGLRLIYYSQIVNDFQKGDIAEGYSVSREKKESFPLTVTSAQKNPTAFYLCASRSSSGRAPFVDEQYFGPGTRLTVT.

The chain uses TRBV28 and TRBJ2-1, with a possible D match to TRBD1 (5 bases). The CDR3 runs to 14 residues. V lost 6 bases, J lost 12 bases, and 21 bases lay in between. Germline CDR1 MDHEN, CDR2 SYDVKM. CDR3 bases: TGTGCCAGCAGCCTGGACATACTATCCCGCGGGCAGTTCTTC. Protein product: CASSLDILSRGQFF.

This chain joins TRBV20-1 and TRBJ1-3; D unresolved. Germline loops: CDR1 DFQATT, CDR2 SNEGSKA (reference sequence). The CDR3 length is 14 residues. V shed 3 bases and J shed 0 bases, with 9 bases lying between them. CDR3 sequence reads: CSARSGSSGNTIYF. The CDR3 region has the DNA TGCAGTGCTAGGTCCGGCAGCTCTGGAAACACCATATATTTT.

The chain is built from TRBV19 and TRBJ1-5, with 9 bases fitting TRBD1. There are 16 residues in the CDR3. The V segment lost 4 bases and the J segment 0 bases; nucleotides outside the gene matches: 4. CDR1 is LNHDA, CDR2 SQIVND, per germline (reference sequence). CDR3 amino acids: CASSTGTGLSNQPQHF. The CDR3 DNA sequence: TGTGCCAGTAGTACGGGGACAGGGCTTAGCAATCAGCCCCAGCATTTT.

This clonotype was observed a handful of times. The V gene is TRBV7-2, the J gene TRBJ2-3; D may be TRBD1 (5 bases). Germline CDR1 and CDR2: SGHTA and FQGNSA. The V gene lost 3 bases and the J gene lost 0 bases, with 13 bases spanning the gap. The CDR3 extends over 16 amino acids. The chain's CDR3 is CASSLVGAFSTDTQYF. For the CDR3, the DNA is TGTGCCAGCAGCTTGGTAGGGGCCTTTAGCACAGATACGCAGTATTTT.

The chain uses TRBV7-2 and TRBJ2-6; D may correspond to TRBD1 or TRBD2 (5 bases each). The CDR3 runs to 16 residues. Trimming removed 5 bases from V and 2 bases from J, with 13 bases in between. Germline-derived CDR1 and CDR2 are SGHTA and FQGNSA. CDR3 loop: CASSPLGVAGANVLTF. For the CDR3, the DNA is TGTGCCAGCAGCCCACTGGGGGTGGCTGGGGCCAACGTCCTGACTTTC. Drawing the rest from reference TRBV7-2 and TRBJ2-6, the complete variable domain is GAGVSQSPSNKVTEKGKDVELRCDPISGHTALYWYRQSLGQGLEFLIYFQGNSAPDKSGLPSDRFSAERTGGSVSTLTIQRTQQEDSAVYLCASSPLGVAGANVLTFGAGSRLTVL.

This rearrangement joins TRBV27 to TRBJ2-7, with D possibly called TRBD1 or TRBD2 (5 bases each). The germline gives CDR1 MNHEY, CDR2 SMNVEV (reference sequence). This CDR3 is 18 amino acids long. The germline V and J ends were trimmed by 0 bases and 7 bases, with 25 bases remaining between them. For the CDR3, the DNA is TGTGCCAGCAGTTTATCTGGGACCACCCCCCGTAACGCAGGGGAGCAGTACTTC. Residues: CASSLSGTTPRNAGEQYF.

This clonotype was picked up one time. The genes are TRBV20-1 and TRBJ2-1, with 9 bases identical to TRBD1. This CDR3 comprises 15 residues. Germline CDR1 DFQATT, CDR2 SNEGSKA (reference sequence). Trimming cost V 8 bases and J 4 bases; bases outside gene matches: 12. The CDR3 region has the DNA TGCAGTTTGAAGGGCGGGACAGGGTTTTACAATGAGCAGTTCTTC. This sequence encodes CSLKGGTGFYNEQFF.

The sample holds a few counts of this clonotype. V and J are TRBV28 and TRBJ1-2; no clear D gene. Germline-derived CDR1 and CDR2 are MDHEN and SYDVKM. V dropped 6 bases and J dropped 3 bases, with 20 bases sitting between them. The length of the CDR3 is 16 residues. The CDR3 region has the DNA TGTGCCAGCAGCGGAGTTAAGGGCGCCATCGACTATGGCTACACCTTC. Protein product: CASSGVKGAIDYGYTF.

The chain carries TRBV11-3 and TRBJ1-1; TRBD1 matches at 8 bases. The junction had 6 bases not matched to a gene; V was cut back by 4 bases and J by 2 bases. The CDR3 loop spans 15 amino acids. CDR1 is SGHNT and CDR2 is YENEEA in the germline V gene. As DNA, the CDR3 is TGTGCCAGCAGCTGGACCGGGACAGGCAACACTGAAGCTTTCTTT. Translation: CASSWTGTGNTEAFF. Complete variable domain (other parts from reference TRBV11-3 and TRBJ1-1): EAGVVQSPRYKIIEKKQPVAFWCNPISGHNTLYWYLQNLGQGPELLIRYENEEAVDDSQLPKDRFSAERLKGVDSTLKIQPAELGDSAVYLCASSWTGTGNTEAFFGQGTRLTVV.

This chain uses TRBV7-6 with TRBJ2-7; 13 bases map to TRBD2. CDR3 size: 16 residues. J lost 2 bases, V lost 4 bases, and 5 bases had no gene match. Germline V gene lookup returns CDR1 SGHVS and CDR2 FNYEAQ. The CDR3 nucleotides read TGTGCCAGCAGCTCCCGGACTAGCGGGAGAGCCTACGAGCAGTACTTC. Protein sequence: CASSSRTSGRAYEQYF.

Only a few counts were recorded for this clonotype. The chain uses TRBV7-2 and TRBJ1-2, with D possibly matching TRBD1 (6 bases). The germline V gene encodes CDR1 SGHTA and CDR2 FQGNSA. The CDR3 loop spans 17 amino acids. V was cut by 3 bases and J by 4 bases, with 21 bases left in between. CDR3 in amino acids: CASSFSGQPTWVYGYTF. CDR3 nucleotide sequence: TGTGCCAGCAGCTTTTCTGGACAGCCAACCTGGGTCTATGGCTACACCTTC.

This clonotype was picked up a small number of times. V usage is TRBV6-2 or TRBV6-3 and J usage is TRBJ1-1; 7 nucleotides match TRBD1. Germline CDR1 reads MNHEY; CDR2 reads SVGEGT. V lost 2 bases to trimming and J lost 6 bases; unmatched junction nucleotides: 3. The CDR3 contains 13 residues. The CDR3 nucleotides read TGTGCCAGCAGTTACCCAGGACAGGCTGAAGCTTTCTTT. It encodes CASSYPGQAEAFF.

This clonotype turned up a few times. The chain carries TRBV7-2 and TRBJ2-7; weak D call: TRBD1 (5 bases). Germline V lookup: CDR1 SGHTA, CDR2 FQGNSA. V was trimmed by 1 base and J by 4 bases, leaving 11 bases between them. This CDR3 has 14 residues. The CDR3, as DNA: TGTGCCAGCAGCTTAGGTCCCAGGGCTTACGAGCAGTACTTC. It codes for CASSLGPRAYEQYF.

This clonotype was observed a handful of times. This chain links TRBV20-1 with TRBJ2-1; possibly TRBD1 for D (6 bases). CDR3 length: 14 amino acids. V lost 7 bases and J lost 6, with 19 bases in between. CDR1 and CDR2 (germline): DFQATT, SNEGSKA (reference sequence). The chain's CDR3 is CSGLRDTGPNEQFF. CDR3 bases: TGCAGTGGTCTTAGGGACACCGGCCCCAATGAGCAGTTCTTC.

This clonotype was found a few times. J is TRBJ2-7 and V is TRBV6-1, with 7 bases matching TRBD1. This CDR3 has 14 amino acids. V lost 4 bases, J lost 3 bases, and 6 bases stayed unmatched. CDR1 MNHNS and CDR2 SASEGT come from the germline V gene. The CDR3 region is CASSGQTGIYEQYF. For the CDR3, the DNA is TGTGCCAGCAGTGGACAGACAGGGATCTACGAGCAGTACTTC.